This T cell receptor (beta chain) is from a study of CDR3 diversity in severe acne. There are 14 residues in the CDR3. Germline values: CDR1 SGHVS, CDR2 FQNEAQ. V shed 5 bases, J shed 5 bases, and the junction held 8 bases outside the gene matches. A single record per CDR3 protein comes from TCRdb applying MiXCR to the PCR reads. The sample records about 76,000 distinct CDR3 sequences, under 60% being singletons. This clonotype was sampled from a male donor in good health, without acne. This sequence joins TRBV7-8 and TRBJ1-2; TRBD1 agrees at 7 bases. The sequencing sample was made of blood. CDR3 coding DNA: TGTGCCAGCAGCCCAAGGGACAGCAGTTATGGCTACACCTTC. Translation gives CASSPRDSSYGYTF. The whole variable domain, filled in from reference TRBV7-8 and TRBJ1-2, reads GAGVSQSPRYKVAKRGQDVALRCDPISGHVSLFWYQQALGQGPEFLTYFQNEAQLDKSGLPSDRFFAERPEGSVSTLKIQRTQQEDSAVYLCASSPRDSSYGYTFGSGTRLTVV.